The entry that follows covers one T cell receptor beta chain sequence. Its specificity is not known. PCR employed 60 Vbeta and 13 Jbeta primers. Here immunoSEQ multiplex PCR was the method, and the copy in TCRdb shows in-frame clones only, minus some. The clone table shows approximately 110,000 clones, with the ten largest holding 2.2%. The data belong to a study of cytomegalovirus exposure and HLA in healthy donors. At the level of the study: Earlier, 150 million to 200 million T cells were analyzed, and some 120 million unique TCR beta sequences were found among them. Points from the study as a whole: CMV serostatus was the only immune exposure information that was available. Several of the most significant clusters appeared, in a later analysis, to be linked to common viral pathogens.

The CDR3 totals 14 residues. CDR1 MNHNS and CDR2 SASEGT come from the germline V gene. Trimming at V came to 7 bases and at J to 4 bases, leaving 8 bases not matched to a gene. The chain combines TRBV6-1 with TRBJ2-7; 9 nucleotides match TRBD1. Sequences were obtained from PBMCs. The receptor's source is a man between 40 and 49 years old in good health and CMV-seronegative. The CDR3 sequence is CASIWTGDSYEQYF. DNA of the CDR3: TGTGCCAGCATATGGACAGGGGATAGTTACGAGCAGTACTTC.